The clone carrying this T cell receptor (beta chain) appeared many times. Its antigen is unknown. The entry originates in a study of regulatory T cells in long-lasting Graves disease. Overall study findings and caveats: Gene preferences differed: TRBV28, TRBJ1-2, TRBJ2-5 in persistent cases. Having few samples may have compromised the accuracy.

Time point noted: newly diagnosed GD, antithyroid drugs for less than 3 months. From PBMCs, RNA was extracted and then used to make the TCR library. Roughly 10 milliliters of peripheral blood were drawn into EDTA tubes. The ends were cut back, 3 bases at V and 5 bases at J, with 14 bases in the middle. The CDR3 is made up of 16 amino acids. From germline, CDR1 is SEHNR and CDR2 FQNEAQ (reference sequence). CDR3 regions were amplified by Arm-PCR using iRepertoire HTBI primers to build TCR beta libraries. TCRdb reanalysed the multiplex PCR reads using MiXCR and keeps one entry per CDR3 protein. The data show about 300,000 distinct CDR3 sequences, 15% to 20% seen once.

This clonotype was obtained from a female donor with Graves disease. V gene TRBV7-9 combines with J gene TRBJ1-6; D uncertain. This specimen consisted of peripheral blood mononuclear cells (PBMCs), obtained at new diagnosis, from a patient treated with antithyroid drugs. This chain's CDR3 is CASSFGSVRNNSPLHF. The CDR3 DNA reads TGTGCCAGCAGCTTTGGCTCGGTCAGAAATAATTCACCCCTCCACTTT. Supplemented by reference TRBV7-9 and TRBJ1-6, the full variable domain reads DTGVSQNPRHKITKRGQNVTFRCDPISEHNRLYWYRQTLGQGPEFLTYFQNEAQLEKSRLLSDRFSAERPKGSFSTLEIQRTEQGDSAMYLCASSFGSVRNNSPLHFGNGTRLTVT.